This TCR beta chain emerged from a study of technical replicates of blood from a handful of donors. The repertoire was sequenced with immunoSEQ multiplex PCR; TCRdb's copy has only in-frame clones and lacks some. The repertoire holds some 80,000 clones, with around 97% as singletons. The sequenced sample consisted of T cells isolated from PBMCs. This TCR came from a human donor in good health.

The CDR3 nucleotides are TGCGCCAGCAGCCAAAAAGCGATGAACACTGAAGCTTTCTTT. This encodes CASSQKAMNTEAFF. The chain employs TRBV4-1 and TRBJ1-1; no reliable D call. The CDR3 consists of 14 residues. Between the trimmed V and J ends, which lost 2 bases and 0 bases, there was a span of 7 bases. CDR1 is MGHRA, CDR2 YSYEKL, per germline.